The next 31 T cell receptor beta chains were all read from a single sample in a study of OX40 agonist ivuxolimab in advanced cancers. Clones were sequenced by immunoSEQ multiplex PCR, and TCRdb holds only the in-frame ones, with some missing. The table shows some 50,000 clones, with roughly 85% occurring only once. The sequencing here drew on CD4+ or CD8+ T cells sorted from blood, taken in a trial of the OX40 agonist ivuxolimab. These receptors all come from an adult with an advanced solid tumor such as melanoma, head and neck, liver or kidney cancer.

This sequence joins TRBV30 and TRBJ1-6; D is perhaps TRBD1 (6 bases). The CDR3 contains 14 residues. The germline CDR1 and CDR2 sequences are GTSNPN and SVGIG (reference sequence). V lost 2 bases and J 5 bases, leaving 10 bases between the germline ends. The CDR3 spells CAWSKGQDNSPLHF. In nucleotides, the CDR3 is TGTGCCTGGAGTAAGGGACAAGATAATTCACCCCTCCACTTT.

This chain links TRBV7-2 with TRBJ1-2; D ambiguous. Germline lookup yields CDR1 SGHTA and CDR2 FQGNSA. V lost 1 base and J lost 5, with 17 bases in between. This CDR3 is 16 amino acids long. The CDR3 sequence: CASSLVGQIPSYGYTF. The CDR3 region has the DNA TGTGCCAGCAGCTTAGTGGGTCAGATCCCATCGTATGGCTACACCTTC. Complete variable domain (other parts from reference TRBV7-2 and TRBJ1-2): GAGVSQSPSNKVTEKGKDVELRCDPISGHTALYWYRQSLGQGLEFLIYFQGNSAPDKSGLPSDRFSAERTGGSVSTLTIQRTQQEDSAVYLCASSLVGQIPSYGYTFGSGTRLTVV.

The chain combines TRBV28 with TRBJ2-6; 7 bases align to TRBD1. The CDR3 sequence is 17 residues long. Germline-derived CDR1 and CDR2 are MDHEN and SYDVKM. V shed 6 bases and J 2 bases; nucleotides not matched to a gene: 10. CDR3 in amino acids: CASRPPITGAGANVLTF. The CDR3 bases are TGTGCCAGCAGGCCTCCTATCACAGGGGCTGGGGCCAACGTCCTGACTTTC.

This CDR3 reads CASSLTANTEAFF. DNA for the CDR3: TGTGCCAGCAGTCTGACAGCGAACACTGAAGCTTTCTTT. This chain connects TRBV6-1 to TRBJ1-1; D possibly corresponds to TRBD1 (5 bases). V was pared by 5 bases and J by 1 base, with 8 bases between. Germline CDR1 MNHNS, CDR2 SASEGT. The CDR3 extends over 13 amino acids.

The rearrangement uses TRBV27 and TRBJ2-7; D ambiguous. Germline V gives CDR1 MNHEY, CDR2 SMNVEV (reference sequence). The CDR3 sequence is 13 residues long. The germline V and J ends were trimmed by 8 bases and 0 bases, with 11 bases remaining between them. The CDR3 loop reads CASRLSDSYEQYF. CDR3 in DNA: TGTGCCAGCCGACTGAGCGACTCCTACGAGCAGTACTTC.

V and J are TRBV12-5 and TRBJ1-3; tentative D call: TRBD1 (6 bases). This CDR3 is 13 amino acids long. CDR1 is LGHNT, CDR2 FRNRAP, per germline. V lost 11 bases, J lost 2 bases, and 13 bases lay in between. CDR3 loop: CASSGTTGNTIYF. The CDR3 DNA reads TGTGCTTCTTCCGGGACAACTGGAAACACCATATATTTT.

This clone was detected once. The chain links TRBV5-1 to TRBJ2-6, with 7 bases lining up with TRBD2. With 4 bases clipped from V and 4 bases from J, the junction kept 5 bases outside the gene matches. The CDR3 has 15 residues. Germline CDR1 and CDR2: SGHRS and YFSETQ. CDR3 in amino acids: CASSQSGMGANVLTF. The CDR3 nucleotides read TGCGCCAGCAGCCAGAGCGGGATGGGGGCCAACGTCCTGACTTTC.

This chain joins TRBV6-5 and TRBJ1-1; no firm D call. Germline V gene data show CDR1 as MNHEY and CDR2 as SVGAGI. This CDR3 contains 15 residues. The ends were cut back, 2 bases at V and 0 bases at J, with 10 bases in the middle. The CDR3 DNA reads as TGTGCCAGCAGTTACGGTCAGATCATGAACACTGAAGCTTTCTTT. It encodes CASSYGQIMNTEAFF.

J is TRBJ2-3 and V is TRBV7-9, with TRBD2 matching 7 bases. V lost 5 bases and J lost 3; bases outside the gene matches: 14. This CDR3 region has 17 residues. Germline V gives CDR1 SEHNR, CDR2 FQNEAQ (reference sequence). The CDR3 spells CASSPSGTGGWTDTQYF. The CDR3 bases are TGTGCCAGCAGCCCGTCTGGGACCGGGGGGTGGACAGATACGCAGTATTTT.

The CDR3 spells CASSPGTSGSLIYNEQFF. The CDR3 bases are TGTGCCAGCAGCCCCGGGACTAGCGGGAGTTTAATCTACAATGAGCAGTTCTTC. The V call is TRBV5-4, the J call TRBJ2-1; TRBD2 matches at 14 bases. The ends lost 4 bases at V and 3 bases at J; junction bases unmatched: 9. The CDR3 covers 18 residues. Germline CDR1 reads SGHNT; CDR2 reads YYREEE (reference sequence). The entire variable domain, with the rest obtained from reference TRBV5-4 and TRBJ2-1, is as follows: ETGVTQSPTHLIKTRGQQVTLRCSSQSGHNTVSWYQQALGQGPQFIFQYYREEENGRGNFPPRFSGLQFPNYSSELNVNALELDDSALYLCASSPGTSGSLIYNEQFFGPGTRLTVL.

The chain combines TRBV5-1 with TRBJ2-7; TRBD2 aligns across 11 bases. The CDR3 consists of 15 residues. Germline CDR1 SGHRS, CDR2 YFSETQ. Trimming removed 3 bases from V and 6 bases from J; junction bases left unmatched: 8. For the CDR3, the DNA is TGCGCCAGCAGCTCGTTACTAGCGGGAGTCGTCGAGCAGTACTTC. It is translated as CASSSLLAGVVEQYF.

The gene calls are TRBV7-7 and TRBJ2-2; possible D gene TRBD2, 5 bases. V was trimmed by 0 bases and J by 6 bases, leaving 14 bases between them. Germline CDR1 reads SSHAT; CDR2 reads FNYEAQ (reference sequence). The CDR3 contains 16 residues. The CDR3 bases are TGTGCCAGCAGCTTAGCGACCACTAGGTCCCCCGGGGAGCTGTTTTTT. This sequence encodes CASSLATTRSPGELFF.

The V and J genes are TRBV28 and TRBJ2-7, with 10 bases fitting TRBD1. Looked up from germline, CDR1 is MDHEN and CDR2 is SYDVKM. J was trimmed by 3 bases and V by 4 bases; bases with no gene match: 6. CDR3 length: 15 residues. The CDR3 DNA is TGTGCCAGCAGTTCCCCCGGGACAGGGGACTACGAGCAGTACTTC. It codes for CASSSPGTGDYEQYF.

Worth noting for this clone: This specimen includes other DNA sequences encoding the same CDR3. This chain links TRBV6-5 with TRBJ1-5, with D possibly TRBD1 on 5 matching bases. Looked up from germline, CDR1 is MNHEY and CDR2 is SVGAGI. The CDR3 contains 14 residues. Trimming shortened V by 7 bases and J by 4 bases, and 14 bases separated the two germline ends. CDR3 sequence: CASKEQDGNQPQHF. DNA for the CDR3: TGTGCCAGCAAAGAACAGGACGGGAATCAGCCCCAGCATTTT.

V usage is TRBV19 and J usage is TRBJ1-3, with a weak D call TRBD1 (5 bases). Germline CDR1 and CDR2: LNHDA and SQIVND (reference sequence). The V end was cut by 1 base, the J end by 0 bases, with 16 bases between. This CDR3 is built from 18 residues. DNA for the CDR3: TGTGCCAGTAGTATAGGGGGCTCGGAGTACTCCTCTGGAAACACCATATATTTT. The encoded protein is CASSIGGSEYSSGNTIYF.

This clone was recorded a few times. The gene calls are TRBV7-2 and TRBJ1-1; D not certain. The germline V and J ends were trimmed by 3 bases and 6 bases, with 5 bases remaining between them. The CDR3 sequence is 11 residues long. CDR1 and CDR2 from the germline V gene are SGHTA and FQGNSA. The CDR3 region has the DNA TGTGCCAGCAGCTTCACCCCTGAAGCTTTCTTT. This gives the protein CASSFTPEAFF.

Within the sample, this clone is medium-sized. This chain joins TRBV7-8 and TRBJ2-2; D perhaps matches TRBD2 (5 bases). V was clipped by 3 bases and J by 0 bases, with 8 bases between them. This CDR3 spans 15 amino acids. CDR1 is SGHVS and CDR2 is FQNEAQ in the germline V gene. CDR3 nucleotide sequence: TGTGCCAGCAGCTTCTACGGGACGAACACCGGGGAGCTGTTTTTT. Translating gives CASSFYGTNTGELFF.

V and J are TRBV14 and TRBJ2-3; D is possibly TRBD2 (6 bases). Germline V gives CDR1 SGHDN, CDR2 FVKESK. The length of the CDR3 is 18 residues. The V and J ends lost 4 bases and 7 bases respectively, with 27 bases between them. In nucleotides, the CDR3 is TGTGCCAGCAGCCCCCCCAACCGGGGGATCGTTTTTTCAAATACGCAGTATTTT. It translates to CASSPPNRGIVFSNTQYF.

The chain has TRBV7-9 and TRBJ2-1; 11 bases are shared with TRBD2. V shed 0 bases, J shed 6 bases, and the junction held 4 bases outside the gene matches. The germline V gene encodes CDR1 SEHNR and CDR2 FQNEAQ (reference sequence). CDR3 size: 16 residues. The CDR3 sequence is CASSLATSGALNEQFF. The CDR3 DNA reads as TGTGCCAGCAGCTTAGCGACTAGCGGGGCCCTCAATGAGCAGTTCTTC.

This clone was counted once. The chain recombines TRBV4-3 with TRBJ1-5; D remains unclear. Trimming stripped 0 bases from V and 10 bases from J, with 13 bases between. Germline assignment: CDR1 LGHNA and CDR2 YSLEER. CDR3 length: 14 amino acids. The CDR3 nucleotides are TGCGCCAGCAGCCAAGATCCCCACGAGTCCCCCCAGCATTTT. It translates to CASSQDPHESPQHF.

DNA of the CDR3: TGTGCCAGCGCGTCGGGGGCGAGAACTGAAGCTTTCTTT. It yields the protein CASASGARTEAFF. The chain has TRBV19 and TRBJ1-1, with TRBD1 as a possible D gene (6 bases). This CDR3 is built from 13 residues. In germline, CDR1 is LNHDA, CDR2 SQIVND (reference sequence). Trimming removed 9 bases at V and 5 bases at J, with 16 bases between.

This chain links TRBV15 with TRBJ1-3; D is unclear. In germline, CDR1 is LNHNV, CDR2 YYDKDF (reference sequence). V gave up 5 bases and J gave up 0 bases, with 11 bases separating them. This CDR3 has 15 amino acids. This CDR3 is CATSRDKSSGNTIYF. In DNA form, the CDR3 reads TGTGCCACCAGCCGCGATAAGTCCTCTGGAAACACCATATATTTT. Looking up the rest from reference TRBV15 and TRBJ1-3 gives the full variable domain: DAMVIQNPRYQVTQFGKPVTLSCSQTLNHNVMYWYQQKSSQAPKLLFHYYDKDFNNEADTPDNFQSRRPNTSFCFLDIRSPGLGDTAMYLCATSRDKSSGNTIYFGEGSWLTVV.

The chain employs TRBV29-1 and TRBJ2-7; 7 bases are a match to TRBD1. The junction had 1 base not matched to a gene; V was cut back by 0 bases and J by 5 bases. The CDR3 is made up of 12 amino acids. The germline gives CDR1 SQVTM, CDR2 ANQGSEA. For the CDR3, the DNA is TGCAGCGTTGAAGAGACAGGGAACGAGCAGTACTTC. This translates into CSVEETGNEQYF.

Remarks on this clone: At one end the junction does not follow the germline gene, possibly because of a read error. The chain has TRBV2 and TRBJ2-7, with TRBD1 identical over 9 bases. The CDR3 has 12 residues. Germline V gives CDR1 SNHLY, CDR2 FYNNEI. CDR3 residues: CASSQTATGGNF. The CDR3 bases are TGTGCCAGCAGTCAAACTGCGACAGGGGGAAACTTC.

This chain connects TRBV21-1 to TRBJ1-5; the listed D gene, TRBD1, was not tested against the DNA. TRBV21-1 is a pseudogene locus. The CDR3 loop spans 15 amino acids. The CDR3 reads CASSKGGTGNQPQHF. The CDR3 DNA is TGTGCCAGCAGCAAAGGAGGGACAGGCAATCAGCCCCAGCATTTT.

The chain carries TRBV10-2 and TRBJ2-3; no clear D gene. Germline loops: CDR1 WSHSY, CDR2 SAAADI. The CDR3 runs to 15 residues. V was cut by 5 bases and J by 0 bases, with 12 bases left in between. CDR3 in DNA: TGCGCCAGCAGTCGCAGATTGGGTAGCACAGATACGCAGTATTTT. Its protein product is CASSRRLGSTDTQYF.

The gene calls are TRBV19 and TRBJ2-3; D not certain. Germline V gives CDR1 LNHDA, CDR2 SQIVND (reference sequence). With 6 bases removed from V and 4 bases from J, the gap between germline ends came to 11 bases. The CDR3 consists of 13 residues. The CDR3, as DNA: TGTGCCAGTAGCAGTGTTCGGTCAGATACGCAGTATTTT. Translated, it gives CASSSVRSDTQYF. The variable domain in full, completed from reference TRBV19 and TRBJ2-3, reads DGGITQSPKYLFRKEGQNVTLSCEQNLNHDAMYWYRQDPGQGLRLIYYSQIVNDFQKGDIAEGYSVSREKKESFPLTVTSAQKNPTAFYLCASSSVRSDTQYFGPGTRLTVL.

In this sample, this clone turned up a few times. The chain couples TRBV9 to TRBJ1-1, with D possibly TRBD1 on 5 matching bases. The CDR3 consists of 16 residues. V was cut by 0 bases and J by 5 bases, with 17 bases left in between. The germline V gene encodes CDR1 SGDLS and CDR2 YYNGEE. The CDR3 nucleotides are TGTGCCAGCAGCGTAGATTCATTGGGGGGAGGGACTGAAGCTTTCTTT. Amino acid sequence: CASSVDSLGGGTEAFF.

V and J are TRBV28 and TRBJ2-3; 8 positions match TRBD2. Germline V gene lookup returns CDR1 MDHEN and CDR2 SYDVKM. J lost 1 base, V lost 5 bases, and 8 bases had no gene match. This CDR3 is built from 16 residues. For the CDR3, the DNA is TGTGCCAGCAGTCCCACACTAGCGGCCCGCACAGATACGCAGTATTTT. Translating gives CASSPTLAARTDTQYF.

By share, this clone counts as medium-sized. This chain links TRBV2 with TRBJ1-2; D uncertain. The CDR3 runs to 14 residues. Deletions cut 3 bases from V and 4 bases from J, with 12 bases between. Germline CDR1 is SNHLY and CDR2 is FYNNEI. CDR3 sequence (DNA): TGTGCCAGCAGTGACCGGACCTCGGGCTATGGCTACACCTTC. Protein product: CASSDRTSGYGYTF.

This chain links TRBV30 with TRBJ2-5; 8 nucleotides match TRBD2. After removal of 4 bases from V and 4 bases from J, the junction contained 5 bases not matched to a gene. The length of the CDR3 is 13 residues. Germline CDR1 GTSNPN, CDR2 SVGIG (reference sequence). CDR3 residues: CAWTGLAGETQYF. Here the CDR3 DNA reads TGTGCCTGGACTGGGCTAGCGGGAGAGACCCAGTACTTC.